Below are 11 T cell receptor beta chains sequenced from a single sample in a study of cytomegalovirus exposure and HLA in healthy donors. The primer mix had 60 Vbeta and 13 Jbeta primers. Method: immunoSEQ multiplex PCR; TCRdb's copy keeps in-frame clones and lacks some. This table holds tens of thousands of clones, about 84% found once. The sequenced sample consisted of PBMCs. The source of these receptors is a girl aged 2-15 years in good health and CMV-seropositive.

The chain combines TRBV28 with TRBJ1-1, with a possible D match to TRBD1 (6 bases). CDR3 length equals 14 residues. Germline values: CDR1 MDHEN, CDR2 SYDVKM. Trimming took 3 bases from V and 3 from J, leaving 11 bases between them. The CDR3 loop is CASSFQGRDTEAFF. In nucleotides, the CDR3 is TGTGCCAGCAGTTTTCAGGGGAGGGACACTGAAGCTTTCTTT.

This clone was picked up a small number of times. This chain uses TRBV15 with TRBJ2-7; possibly TRBD2 for D (5 bases). The V and J ends lost 5 bases and 3 bases respectively, with 11 bases between them. Germline CDR1 is LNHNV and CDR2 is YYDKDF (reference sequence). The CDR3 spans 13 residues. The DNA for the CDR3 is TGTGCCACCAGCTCCGGACTCGACTACGAGCAGTACTTC. This encodes CATSSGLDYEQYF. Based on the CDR3 plus reference TRBV15 and TRBJ2-7, the full variable domain is DAMVIQNPRYQVTQFGKPVTLSCSQTLNHNVMYWYQQKSSQAPKLLFHYYDKDFNNEADTPDNFQSRRPNTSFCFLDIRSPGLGDTAMYLCATSSGLDYEQYFGPGTRLTVT.

This clone was counted a few times. The chain has TRBV18 and TRBJ2-3, with 9 bases identical to TRBD2. V dropped 3 bases and J dropped 2; count of bases not matched to a gene: 9. There are 17 residues in the CDR3. Germline CDR1 is KGHSH and CDR2 is LQKENI. In nucleotides, the CDR3 is TGTGCCAGCTCACCCCAGGTACTAGCGGGCTTCACAGATACGCAGTATTTT. Protein: CASSPQVLAGFTDTQYF.

This clone has only a few counts. The chain carries TRBV28 and TRBJ1-1, with a tentative D call TRBD1 (5 bases). The V end lost 5 bases, the J end lost 5 bases, and 18 bases lay between the germline ends. CDR1 and CDR2 (germline): MDHEN, SYDVKM. The CDR3 spans 15 residues. Here the CDR3 reads CASSPEDKMVTEAFF. CDR3 coding DNA: TGTGCCAGCAGTCCTGAGGACAAGATGGTGACTGAAGCTTTCTTT.

This rearrangement joins TRBV28 to TRBJ2-7; 7 nucleotides align to TRBD2. V lost 8 bases, J lost 4 bases, and 2 bases stayed unmatched. This CDR3 contains 11 residues. The germline CDR1 and CDR2 sequences are MDHEN and SYDVKM. CDR3 bases: TGTGCCAGCGGGGGGGGATACGAGCAGTACTTC. Translated, it gives CASGGGYEQYF.

This chain uses TRBV27 with TRBJ2-2; unclear D gene. Looked up from germline, CDR1 is MNHEY and CDR2 is SMNVEV (reference sequence). The CDR3 has 11 residues. V was pared by 6 bases and J by 8 bases, with 7 bases between. The CDR3: CASSIAGELFF. CDR3 DNA: TGTGCCAGCAGCATCGCGGGGGAGCTGTTTTTT.

V is TRBV4-3 and J is TRBJ2-2; D is undetermined. This CDR3 comprises 13 residues. CDR1 and CDR2 from the germline V gene are LGHNA and YSLEER. Trimming took off 1 base at V and 6 bases at J, with 6 bases between the two ends. This CDR3 is CASSQGLPGELFF. As DNA, the CDR3 is TGCGCCAGCAGCCAAGGTCTTCCCGGGGAGCTGTTTTTT.

The V call is TRBV5-4, the J call TRBJ2-5; 9 bases agree with TRBD2. Per germline, CDR1 SGHNT and CDR2 YYREEE (reference sequence). The CDR3 has 16 amino acids. V was clipped by 5 bases and J by 0 bases; unmatched bases: 8. The CDR3 nucleotides read TGTGCCAGCAGTCGAACTAGCGGGCCATACCAAGAGACCCAGTACTTC. Amino acid sequence: CASSRTSGPYQETQYF.

The chain couples TRBV7-3 to TRBJ2-3; 7 bases line up with TRBD2. CDR3 length equals 16 residues. Trimming at V came to 5 bases and at J to 3 bases, leaving 11 bases not matched to a gene. Germline V CDR1 and CDR2: SGHTA, FQGTGA. The CDR3 region has the DNA TGTGCCAGCAGCGACCTAGCGGCTAGAAATACAGATACGCAGTATTTT. As protein: CASSDLAARNTDTQYF.

The V and J genes are TRBV5-1 and TRBJ2-3; 14 bases line up with TRBD2. The V segment lost 4 bases and the J segment 6 bases; nucleotides outside the gene matches: 7. Germline V gives CDR1 SGHRS, CDR2 YFSETQ. The CDR3 runs 16 residues. CDR3 amino acids: CASSPGTSGSSDTQYF. CDR3 sequence (DNA): TGCGCCAGCAGCCCGGGGACTAGCGGGAGTTCTGATACGCAGTATTTT. The full variable domain, with the rest looked up from reference TRBV5-1 and TRBJ2-3, is KAGVTQTPRYLIKTRGQQVTLSCSPISGHRSVSWYQQTPGQGLQFLFEYFSETQRNKGNFPGRFSGRQFSNSRSEMNVSTLELGDSALYLCASSPGTSGSSDTQYFGPGTRLTVL.

This chain links TRBV2 with TRBJ2-1; 16 positions agree with TRBD2. This CDR3 spans 17 amino acids. Per germline, CDR1 SNHLY and CDR2 FYNNEI. Germline trimming cut 11 bases from V and 0 bases from J; bases unmatched to any gene: 7. The DNA for the CDR3 is TGTGCCGGAGGGACTAGCGGGAGGGTTAGCTCCTACAATGAGCAGTTCTTC. It is translated as CAGGTSGRVSSYNEQFF.